What follows is one TCR beta chain and its context. Its antigen is as yet unknown. The data derive from a study of T cells in localized non-small cell lung cancer. Germline CDR1 reads KGHSH; CDR2 reads LQKENI. The CDR3 loop spans 15 amino acids. Trimming stripped 2 bases from V and 8 bases from J, with 15 bases between. This table comes from immunoSEQ multiplex PCR, and its TCRdb copy is limited to in-frame clones, with some not included. The sample shows over a thousand clones, 20% to 30% of them seen only once. Findings and limits, study-wide: There was higher T cell clonality in uninvolved adjacent lung than in tumor, and it was highest there.

The sequence derives from a woman aged 18 to 55 with stage III lung adenocarcinoma. J is TRBJ1-4 and V is TRBV18; D not certain. Sequenced here: normal lung tissue next to the tumor, sampled before any cancer treatment. CDR3 protein: CASSPISAHSEKLFF. The CDR3 DNA reads TGTGCCAGCTCACCAATATCCGCGCATTCAGAAAAACTGTTTTTT.